This TCR beta chain was observed in a study of blood T cells in healthy people across ages. This clonotype showed up just a few times. The authors ran a second PCR of about 7 to 12 cycles using a sample-barcoded 5' primer and a J-beta primer mix. TCRdb passed the 5' RACE reads through MiXCR, listing each CDR3 protein once. This sample has about 1,500,000 distinct CDR3 sequences, with roughly 27% found just once. The V and J ends lost 8 bases and 5 bases respectively, with 12 bases between them. Per germline, CDR1 SNHLY and CDR2 FYNNEI. CDR3 length: 12 residues. The chain employs TRBV2 and TRBJ1-2; perhaps TRBD1 as D (6 bases). Sequencing was carried out using blood. The origin of this receptor is a woman in her 30s in good health. Written as DNA, the CDR3 is TGTGCCAGCTGGCTCGGACAGTATGGCTACACCTTC. Protein product: CASWLGQYGYTF. The variable domain in full, with the rest retrieved from reference TRBV2 and TRBJ1-2, is EPEVTQTPSHQVTQMGQEVILRCVPISNHLYFYWYRQILGQKVEFLVSFYNNEISEKSEIFDDQFSVERPDGSNFTLKIRSTKLEDSAMYFCASWLGQYGYTFGSGTRLTVV.